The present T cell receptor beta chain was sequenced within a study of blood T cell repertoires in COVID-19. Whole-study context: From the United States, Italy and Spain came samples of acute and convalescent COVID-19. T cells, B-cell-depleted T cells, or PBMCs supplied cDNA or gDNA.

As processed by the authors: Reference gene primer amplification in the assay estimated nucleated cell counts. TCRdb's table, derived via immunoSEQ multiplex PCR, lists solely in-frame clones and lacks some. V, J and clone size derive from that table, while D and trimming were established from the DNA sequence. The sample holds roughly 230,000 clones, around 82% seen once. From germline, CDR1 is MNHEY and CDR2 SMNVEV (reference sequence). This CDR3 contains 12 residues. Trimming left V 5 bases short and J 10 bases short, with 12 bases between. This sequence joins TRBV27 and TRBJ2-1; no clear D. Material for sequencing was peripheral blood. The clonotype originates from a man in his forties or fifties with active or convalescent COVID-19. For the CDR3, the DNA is TGTGCCAGCAGTCCCCCCCAGCGAGAGCAGTTCTTC. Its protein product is CASSPPQREQFF.